This T cell receptor beta chain came from a study of blood T cell repertoires in COVID-19. CDR1 and CDR2 (germline): SEHNR, FQNEAQ (reference sequence). The junction had 6 bases not matched to a gene; V was cut back by 5 bases and J by 2 bases. The CDR3 has 15 residues. TCRdb's table, derived via immunoSEQ multiplex PCR, lists solely in-frame clones and lacks some. The sample lists about 330,000 clones; 85% to 90% were seen once. Sequencing was carried out using PBMCs or T cells enriched from blood (not recorded which). The chain links TRBV7-9 to TRBJ1-1, with 9 positions matching TRBD1. The TCR comes from a woman aged 18-29 years who had recovered from COVID-19. Here the CDR3 DNA reads TGTGCCAGCAGCCAAGGGACAGGGTTTAACACTGAAGCTTTCTTT. It yields the protein CASSQGTGFNTEAFF.